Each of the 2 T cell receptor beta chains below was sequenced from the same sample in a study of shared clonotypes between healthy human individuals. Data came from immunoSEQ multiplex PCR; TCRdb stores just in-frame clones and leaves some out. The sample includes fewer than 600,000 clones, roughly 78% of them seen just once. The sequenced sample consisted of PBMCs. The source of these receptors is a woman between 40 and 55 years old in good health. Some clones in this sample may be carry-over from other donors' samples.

CDR3 loop: CASSPPGIYGYTF. Here the CDR3 DNA reads TGTGCCAGCAGTCCCCCTGGAATTTATGGCTACACCTTC. V gene TRBV28 combines with J gene TRBJ1-2; D gene ambiguous. Germline V gene data show CDR1 as MDHEN and CDR2 as SYDVKM. The CDR3 extends over 13 amino acids. The V end lost 5 bases, the J end lost 5 bases, and 12 bases lay between the germline ends.

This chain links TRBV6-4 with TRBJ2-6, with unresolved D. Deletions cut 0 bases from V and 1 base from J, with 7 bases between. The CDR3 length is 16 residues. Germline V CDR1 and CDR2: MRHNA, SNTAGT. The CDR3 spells CASSDSIGSGANVLTF. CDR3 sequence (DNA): TGTGCCAGCAGTGACTCGATAGGGTCTGGGGCCAACGTCCTGACTTTC.